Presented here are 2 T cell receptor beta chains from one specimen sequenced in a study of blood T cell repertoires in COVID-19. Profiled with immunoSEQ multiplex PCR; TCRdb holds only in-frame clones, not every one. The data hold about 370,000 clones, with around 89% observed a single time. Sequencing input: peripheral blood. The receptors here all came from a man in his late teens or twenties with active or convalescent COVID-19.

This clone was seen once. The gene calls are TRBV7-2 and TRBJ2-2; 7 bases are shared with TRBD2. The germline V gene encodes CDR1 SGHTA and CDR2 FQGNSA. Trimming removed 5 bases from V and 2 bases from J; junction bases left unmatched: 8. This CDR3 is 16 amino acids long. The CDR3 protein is CASSLRAGFNTGELFF. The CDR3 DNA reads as TGTGCCAGCAGCCTTAGAGCGGGGTTCAACACCGGGGAGCTGTTTTTT.

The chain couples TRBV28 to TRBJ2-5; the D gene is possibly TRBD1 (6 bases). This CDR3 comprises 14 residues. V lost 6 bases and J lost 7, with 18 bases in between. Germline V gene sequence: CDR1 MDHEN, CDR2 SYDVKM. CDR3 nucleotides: TGTGCCAGCAGGAGACAGGACAATTTCGCGACCCAGTACTTC. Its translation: CASRRQDNFATQYF.